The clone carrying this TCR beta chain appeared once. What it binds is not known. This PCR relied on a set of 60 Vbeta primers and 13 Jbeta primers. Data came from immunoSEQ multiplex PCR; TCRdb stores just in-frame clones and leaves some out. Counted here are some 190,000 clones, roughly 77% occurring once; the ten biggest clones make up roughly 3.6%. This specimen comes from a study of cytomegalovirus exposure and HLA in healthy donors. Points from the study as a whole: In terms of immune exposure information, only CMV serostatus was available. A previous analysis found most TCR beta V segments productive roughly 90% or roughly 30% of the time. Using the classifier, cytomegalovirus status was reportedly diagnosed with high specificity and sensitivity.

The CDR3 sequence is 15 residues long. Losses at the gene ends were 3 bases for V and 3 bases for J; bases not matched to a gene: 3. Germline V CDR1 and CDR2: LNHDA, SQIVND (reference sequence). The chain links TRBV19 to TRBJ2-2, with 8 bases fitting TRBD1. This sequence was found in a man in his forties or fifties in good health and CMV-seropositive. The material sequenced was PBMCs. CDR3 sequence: CASSIQGADTGELFF. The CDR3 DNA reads TGTGCCAGTAGTATCCAGGGGGCGGACACCGGGGAGCTGTTTTTT.